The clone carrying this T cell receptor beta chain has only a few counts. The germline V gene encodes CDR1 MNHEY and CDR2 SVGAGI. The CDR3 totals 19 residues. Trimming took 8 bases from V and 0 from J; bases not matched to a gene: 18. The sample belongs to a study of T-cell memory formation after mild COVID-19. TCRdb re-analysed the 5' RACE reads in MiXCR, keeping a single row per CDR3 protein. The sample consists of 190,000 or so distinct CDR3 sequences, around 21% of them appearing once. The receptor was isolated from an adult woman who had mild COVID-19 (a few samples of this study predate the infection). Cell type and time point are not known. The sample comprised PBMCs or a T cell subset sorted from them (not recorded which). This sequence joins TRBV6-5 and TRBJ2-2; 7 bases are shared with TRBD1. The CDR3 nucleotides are TGTGCCAGCCTTGGGAGTGGGACAGACCACTTTTCGAACACCGGGGAGCTGTTTTTT. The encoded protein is CASLGSGTDHFSNTGELFF.